The entry below describes one T cell receptor (beta chain). Its antigen is still unknown. This CDR3 has 13 residues. Germline V CDR1 and CDR2: MNHNS, SASEGT. Between the trimmed V and J ends, which lost 8 bases and 1 base, there was a span of 11 bases. These data belong to a study of OX40 agonist ivuxolimab in advanced cancers. General study results and limits: On average, CD8+ T cells had more expanded clones than CD4+. In the expanded peripheral T cells, antigen specificity was never determined.

Clones were read by immunoSEQ multiplex PCR, and TCRdb kept only the in-frame ones, dropping some. Of about 33,000 clones in the sample, 74% were seen once. The starting material was CD4+ or CD8+ T cells sorted from blood, obtained in a trial of the OX40 agonist ivuxolimab. The TCR originated in an adult with an advanced solid tumor such as melanoma, head and neck, liver or kidney cancer. This sequence joins TRBV6-1 and TRBJ1-1; D is uncertain. The CDR3: CASSRASNTEAFF. Here the CDR3 DNA reads TGTGCCAGCTCAAGGGCGTCGAACACTGAAGCTTTCTTT.